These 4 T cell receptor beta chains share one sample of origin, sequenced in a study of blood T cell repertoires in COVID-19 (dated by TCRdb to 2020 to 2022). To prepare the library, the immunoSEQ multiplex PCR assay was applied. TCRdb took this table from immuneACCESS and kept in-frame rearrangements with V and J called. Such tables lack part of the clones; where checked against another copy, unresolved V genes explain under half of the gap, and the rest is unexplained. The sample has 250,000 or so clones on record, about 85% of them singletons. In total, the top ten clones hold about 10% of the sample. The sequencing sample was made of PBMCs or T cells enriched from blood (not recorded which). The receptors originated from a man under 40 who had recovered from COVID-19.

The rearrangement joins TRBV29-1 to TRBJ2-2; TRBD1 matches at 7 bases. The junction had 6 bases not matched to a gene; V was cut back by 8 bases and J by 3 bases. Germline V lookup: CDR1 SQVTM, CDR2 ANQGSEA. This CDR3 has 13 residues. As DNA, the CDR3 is TGCAGCATTACAGGGGAATACACCGGGGAGCTGTTTTTT. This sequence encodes CSITGEYTGELFF.

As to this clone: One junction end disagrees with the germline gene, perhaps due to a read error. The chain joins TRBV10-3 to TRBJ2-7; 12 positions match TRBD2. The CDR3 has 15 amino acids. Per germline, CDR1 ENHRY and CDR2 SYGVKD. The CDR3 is CAISWTSGISHEQYF. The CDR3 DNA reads TGTGCCATCAGTTGGACTAGCGGGATCTCCCACGAGCAGTACTTC.

The CDR3 loop reads CASSQSEREFWDTQYF. For the CDR3, the DNA is TGTGCCAGCAGCCAGTCGGAGCGGGAGTTTTGGGATACGCAGTATTTT. The gene calls are TRBV21-1 and TRBJ2-3; the table's D call, TRBD2, has no DNA check behind it. TRBV21-1 is a documented pseudogene. The CDR3 contains 16 residues.

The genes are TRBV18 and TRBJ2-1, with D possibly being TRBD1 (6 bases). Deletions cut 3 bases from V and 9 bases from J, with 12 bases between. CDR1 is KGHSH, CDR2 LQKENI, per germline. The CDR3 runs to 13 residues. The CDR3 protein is CASSPTGTSEQFF. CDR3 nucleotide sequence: TGTGCCAGCTCACCGACCGGGACAAGTGAGCAGTTCTTC.